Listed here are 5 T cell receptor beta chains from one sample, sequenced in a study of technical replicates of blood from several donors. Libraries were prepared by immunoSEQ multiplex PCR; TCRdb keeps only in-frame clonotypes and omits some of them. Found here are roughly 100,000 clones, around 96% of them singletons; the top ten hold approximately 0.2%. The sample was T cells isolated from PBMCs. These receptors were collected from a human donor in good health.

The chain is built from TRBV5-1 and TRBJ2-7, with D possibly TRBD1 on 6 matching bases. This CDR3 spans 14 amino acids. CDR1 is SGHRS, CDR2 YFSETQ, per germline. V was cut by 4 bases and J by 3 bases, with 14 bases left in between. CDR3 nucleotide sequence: TGCGCCAGCAGCGGAACAACAGGGAACTACGAGCAGTACTTC. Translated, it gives CASSGTTGNYEQYF.

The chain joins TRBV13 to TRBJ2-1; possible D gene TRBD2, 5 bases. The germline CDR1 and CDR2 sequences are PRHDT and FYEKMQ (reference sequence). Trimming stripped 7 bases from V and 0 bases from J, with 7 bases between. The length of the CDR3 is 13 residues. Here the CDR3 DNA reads TGTGCCAGCAAGAGCGGCTCCTACAATGAGCAGTTCTTC. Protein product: CASKSGSYNEQFF.

The CDR3 loop is CAWISRTGTQHF. Here the CDR3 DNA reads TGTGCCTGGATATCAAGGACAGGGACCCAGCATTTT. The chain recombines TRBV30 with TRBJ1-5, with 8 bases fitting TRBD1. Trimming cost V 4 bases and J 11 bases; bases outside gene matches: 7. The germline gives CDR1 GTSNPN, CDR2 SVGIG (reference sequence). The CDR3 is 12 amino acids.

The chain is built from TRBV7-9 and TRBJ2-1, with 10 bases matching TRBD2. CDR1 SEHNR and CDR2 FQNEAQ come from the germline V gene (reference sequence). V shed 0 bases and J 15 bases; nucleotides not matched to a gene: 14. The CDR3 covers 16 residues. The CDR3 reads CASSLALAGAPGIGFF. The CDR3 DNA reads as TGTGCCAGCAGCTTAGCCCTAGCGGGAGCTCCAGGAATAGGGTTCTTC.

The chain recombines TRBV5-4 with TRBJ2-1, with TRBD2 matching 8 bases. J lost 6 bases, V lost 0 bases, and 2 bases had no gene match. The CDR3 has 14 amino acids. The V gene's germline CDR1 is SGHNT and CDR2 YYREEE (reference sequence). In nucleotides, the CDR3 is TGTGCCAGCAGCTTGGGCCTAGCGGGCAATGAGCAGTTCTTC. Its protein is CASSLGLAGNEQFF.